This TCR beta chain is from a study of T cells in Graves' hyperthyroidism and ophthalmopathy. This clonotype was seen only a few times. Its antigen is still unknown. Study-level results: Patients with ophthalmopathy were separated from those with stable hyperthyroidism by a 13 V-J model.

The trim removed 5 bases at V and 2 bases at J, leaving 5 bases unmatched. This CDR3 region has 14 residues. The germline CDR1 and CDR2 sequences are DFQATT and SNEGSKA (reference sequence). TCR beta CDR3 region amplification was performed from RNA transcripts. In the first-round RT-PCR of the TCR CDR3, the HTBI primer set was used. MiXCR, run by TCRdb on the multiplex PCR reads, gives a single entry per CDR3 protein. The profile shows hundreds of thousands of distinct CDR3 sequences, about 20% of them singletons. Not enrolled were patients with uncontrolled infection, other autoimmune disease, pregnancy or lactation. PBMCs stemmed from more than 7.5 ml fresh peripheral blood.

Sequencing used blood. The chain recombines TRBV20-1 with TRBJ1-3, with 8 nucleotides matching TRBD1. The sequence was obtained from a man between 40 and 49 years old with Graves' ophthalmopathy. The CDR3 spells CSAGTGGAGNTIYF. The CDR3 DNA is TGCAGTGCTGGAACAGGGGGAGCTGGAAACACCATATATTTT.